This T cell receptor beta chain was sequenced in a study of shared T cell receptors in the human thymus. The table came from immunoSEQ multiplex PCR; TCRdb's copy has only in-frame clones and leaves some out. The sample yields approximately 760,000 clones, around 85% seen once. The CDR3 runs to 14 residues. The V segment lost 4 bases and the J segment 7 bases; nucleotides outside the gene matches: 6. Germline loops: CDR1 SGHRS, CDR2 YFSETQ. This sample also belongs to another study, concerning human thymus T cells.

This sequence joins TRBV5-1 and TRBJ1-3, with TRBD1 matching 9 bases. This sequence was found in a girl under three years old with a congenital heart defect. Sample: thymocytes. The CDR3 is CASSRGQGSNTIYF. CDR3 DNA: TGCGCCAGCAGCCGCGGACAGGGGAGCAACACCATATATTTT.